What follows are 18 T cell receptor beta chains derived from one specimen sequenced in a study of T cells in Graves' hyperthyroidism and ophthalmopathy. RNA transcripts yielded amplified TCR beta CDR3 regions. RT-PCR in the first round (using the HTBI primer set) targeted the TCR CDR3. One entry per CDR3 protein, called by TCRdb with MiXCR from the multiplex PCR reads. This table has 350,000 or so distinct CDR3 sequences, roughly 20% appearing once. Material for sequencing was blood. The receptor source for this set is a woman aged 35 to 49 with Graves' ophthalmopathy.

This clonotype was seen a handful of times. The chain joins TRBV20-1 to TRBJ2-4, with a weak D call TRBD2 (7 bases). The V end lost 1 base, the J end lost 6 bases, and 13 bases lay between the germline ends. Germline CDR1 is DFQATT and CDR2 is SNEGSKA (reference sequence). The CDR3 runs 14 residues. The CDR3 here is CSARVTAGANIQYF. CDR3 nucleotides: TGCAGTGCTAGAGTAACGGCGGGGGCAAACATTCAGTACTTC.

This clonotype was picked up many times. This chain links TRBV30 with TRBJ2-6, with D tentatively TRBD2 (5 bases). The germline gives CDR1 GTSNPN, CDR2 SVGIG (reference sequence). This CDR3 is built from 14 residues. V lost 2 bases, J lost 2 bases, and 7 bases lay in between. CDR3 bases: TGTGCCTGGAGTCGAGGGACTGGGGCCAACGTCCTGACTTTC. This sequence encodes CAWSRGTGANVLTF.

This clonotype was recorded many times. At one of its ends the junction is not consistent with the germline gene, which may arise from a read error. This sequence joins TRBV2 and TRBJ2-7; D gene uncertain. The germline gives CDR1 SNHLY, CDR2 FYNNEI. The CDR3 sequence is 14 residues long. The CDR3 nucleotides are TGTGCCGGCAGTGAAATGGGGTCCGGGTACGAGCAGTACTTC. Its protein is CAGSEMGSGYEQYF. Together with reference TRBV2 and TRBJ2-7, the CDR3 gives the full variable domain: EPEVTQTPSHQVTQMGQEVILRCVPISNHLYFYWYRQILGQKVEFLVSFYNNEISEKSEIFDDQFSVERPDGSNFTLKIRSTKLEDSAMYFCAGSEMGSGYEQYFGPGTRLTVT.

CDR3 amino acids: CASSEGWYRGGGQETQYF. CDR3 in DNA: TGTGCCAGCAGTGAAGGATGGTACAGGGGAGGTGGCCAAGAGACCCAGTACTTC. The chain is built from TRBV6-1 and TRBJ2-5; TRBD1 might be the D (7 bases). V lost 1 base to trimming and J lost 1 base, with 19 bases between them. The CDR3 loop spans 18 amino acids. Germline CDR1 is MNHNS and CDR2 is SASEGT.

CDR3 in DNA: TGTGCCAGCTCACCGGCAGTGAGCATACTAGAGACCCAGTACTTC. This encodes CASSPAVSILETQYF. The chain uses TRBV18 and TRBJ2-5, with D uncertain. The CDR3 has 15 residues. CDR1 is KGHSH and CDR2 is LQKENI in the germline V gene. The V and J ends lost 3 bases and 4 bases respectively, with 15 bases between them.

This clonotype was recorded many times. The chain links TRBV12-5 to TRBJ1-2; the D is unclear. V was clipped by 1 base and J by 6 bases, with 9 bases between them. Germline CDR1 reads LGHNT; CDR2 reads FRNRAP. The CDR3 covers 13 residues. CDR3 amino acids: CASGLARVDGYTF. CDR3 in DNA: TGTGCTAGTGGTTTGGCGCGGGTTGATGGCTACACCTTC.

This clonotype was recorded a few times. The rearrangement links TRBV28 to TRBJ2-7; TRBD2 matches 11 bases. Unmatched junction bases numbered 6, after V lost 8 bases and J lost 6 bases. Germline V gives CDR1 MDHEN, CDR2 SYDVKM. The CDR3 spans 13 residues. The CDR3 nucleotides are TGTGCCAGCTCTAGCGGGAGGAAGTTCGAGCAGTACTTC. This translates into CASSSGRKFEQYF.

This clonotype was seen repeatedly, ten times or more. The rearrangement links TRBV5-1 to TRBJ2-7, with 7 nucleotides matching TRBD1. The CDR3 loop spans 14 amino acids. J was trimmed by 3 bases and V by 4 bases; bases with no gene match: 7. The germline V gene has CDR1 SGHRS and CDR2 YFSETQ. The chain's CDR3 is CASSLGQENYEQYF. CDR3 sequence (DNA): TGCGCCAGCAGCCTAGGACAGGAGAACTACGAGCAGTACTTC.

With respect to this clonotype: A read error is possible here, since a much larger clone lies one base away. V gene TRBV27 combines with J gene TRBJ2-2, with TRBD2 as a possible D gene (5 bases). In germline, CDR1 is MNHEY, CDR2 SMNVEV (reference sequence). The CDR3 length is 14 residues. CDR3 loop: CASKSRTNTGEPFF. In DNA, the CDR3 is TGTGCCAGCAAGTCGCGGACGAACACCGGGGAGCCGTTTTTT.

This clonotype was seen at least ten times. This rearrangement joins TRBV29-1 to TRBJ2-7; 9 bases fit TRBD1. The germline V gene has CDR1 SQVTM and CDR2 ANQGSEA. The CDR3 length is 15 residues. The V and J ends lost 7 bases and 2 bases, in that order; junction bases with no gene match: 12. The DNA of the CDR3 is TGCAGCGCCACCAACATTAGACAGGGGGCCTACGAGCAGTACTTC. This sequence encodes CSATNIRQGAYEQYF.

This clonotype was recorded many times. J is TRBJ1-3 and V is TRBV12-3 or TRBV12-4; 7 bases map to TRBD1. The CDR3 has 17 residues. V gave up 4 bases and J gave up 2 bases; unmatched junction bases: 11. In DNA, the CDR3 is TGTGCCAGCAGTTCTCCCCCGGTCGGGACAGCTGGAAACACCATATATTTT. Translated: CASSSPPVGTAGNTIYF.

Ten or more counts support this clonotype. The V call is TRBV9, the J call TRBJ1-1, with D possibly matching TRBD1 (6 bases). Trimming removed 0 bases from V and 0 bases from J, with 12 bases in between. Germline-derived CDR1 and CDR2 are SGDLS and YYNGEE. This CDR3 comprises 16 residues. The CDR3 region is CASSVGTDILNTEAFF. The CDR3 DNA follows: TGTGCCAGCAGCGTAGGGACAGACATTTTGAACACTGAAGCTTTCTTT.

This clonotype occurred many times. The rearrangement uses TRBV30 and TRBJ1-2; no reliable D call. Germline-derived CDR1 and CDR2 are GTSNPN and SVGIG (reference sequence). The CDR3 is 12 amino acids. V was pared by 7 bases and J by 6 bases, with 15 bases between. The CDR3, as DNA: TGTGCCTCCCGTGAGAGGGTGAATGGCTACACCTTC. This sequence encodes CASRERVNGYTF.

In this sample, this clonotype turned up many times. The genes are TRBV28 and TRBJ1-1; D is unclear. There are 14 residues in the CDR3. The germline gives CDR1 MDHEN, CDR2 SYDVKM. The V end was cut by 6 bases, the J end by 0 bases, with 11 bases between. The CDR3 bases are TGTGCCAGCAGGCTAGGGCTTATGAACACTGAAGCTTTCTTT. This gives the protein CASRLGLMNTEAFF.

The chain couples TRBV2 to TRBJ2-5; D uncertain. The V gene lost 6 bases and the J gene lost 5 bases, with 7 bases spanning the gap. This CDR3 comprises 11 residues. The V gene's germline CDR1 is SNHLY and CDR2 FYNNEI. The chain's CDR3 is CASRASETQYF. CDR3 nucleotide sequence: TGTGCCAGCAGGGCCAGCGAGACCCAGTACTTC. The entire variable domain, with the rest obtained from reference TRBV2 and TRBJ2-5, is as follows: EPEVTQTPSHQVTQMGQEVILRCVPISNHLYFYWYRQILGQKVEFLVSFYNNEISEKSEIFDDQFSVERPDGSNFTLKIRSTKLEDSAMYFCASRASETQYFGPGTRLLVL.

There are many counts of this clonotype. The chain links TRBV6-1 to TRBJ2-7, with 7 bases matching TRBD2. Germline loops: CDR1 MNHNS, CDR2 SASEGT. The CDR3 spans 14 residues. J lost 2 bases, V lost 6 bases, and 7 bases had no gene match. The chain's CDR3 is CASSPSGAAYEQYF. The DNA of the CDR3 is TGTGCCAGCAGCCCCAGCGGGGCCGCCTACGAGCAGTACTTC.

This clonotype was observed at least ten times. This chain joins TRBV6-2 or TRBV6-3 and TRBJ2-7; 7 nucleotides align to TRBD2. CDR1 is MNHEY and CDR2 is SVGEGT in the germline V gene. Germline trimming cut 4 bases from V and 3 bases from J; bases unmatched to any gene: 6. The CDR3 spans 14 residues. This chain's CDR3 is CASSFGLVGYEQYF. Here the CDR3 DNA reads TGTGCCAGCAGTTTTGGACTAGTTGGCTACGAGCAGTACTTC.

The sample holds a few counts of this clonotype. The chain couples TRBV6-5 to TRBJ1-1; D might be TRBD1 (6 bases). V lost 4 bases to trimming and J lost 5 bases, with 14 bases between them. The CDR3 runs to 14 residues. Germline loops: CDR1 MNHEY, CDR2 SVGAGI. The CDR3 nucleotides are TGTGCCAGCAGTTTAGGGGGGGGCAAAACTGAAGCTTTCTTT. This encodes CASSLGGGKTEAFF.